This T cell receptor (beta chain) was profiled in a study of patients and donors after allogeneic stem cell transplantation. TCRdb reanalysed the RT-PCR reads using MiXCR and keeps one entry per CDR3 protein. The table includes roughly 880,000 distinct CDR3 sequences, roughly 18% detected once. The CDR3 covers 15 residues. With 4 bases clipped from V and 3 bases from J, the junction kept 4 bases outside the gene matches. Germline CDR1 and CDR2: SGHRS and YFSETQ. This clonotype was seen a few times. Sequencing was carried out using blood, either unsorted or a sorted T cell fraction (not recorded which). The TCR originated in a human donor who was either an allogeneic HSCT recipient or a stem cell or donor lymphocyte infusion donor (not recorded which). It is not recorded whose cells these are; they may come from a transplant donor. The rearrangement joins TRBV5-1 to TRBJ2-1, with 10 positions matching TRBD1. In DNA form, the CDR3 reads TGCGCCAGCAGCGAGGGACAGGGGTTCTACAATGAGCAGTTCTTC. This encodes CASSEGQGFYNEQFF.